This T cell receptor beta chain was retrieved from a study of blood T cell repertoires in COVID-19. A single count supports this clone. Germline V gene data show CDR1 as KGHSH and CDR2 as LQKENI. Trimming removed 4 bases from V and 0 bases from J; junction bases left unmatched: 6. CDR3 length equals 15 residues. The table came from immunoSEQ multiplex PCR; TCRdb's copy has only in-frame clones and leaves some out. The table has some 80,000 clones, about 83% seen once. The receptor was derived from a man aged 45 to 65 with acute or convalescent COVID-19. This sequence joins TRBV18 and TRBJ2-7; 7 nucleotides agree with TRBD1. Input material: peripheral blood. The CDR3 sequence: CASSLGTAISYEQYF. DNA for the CDR3: TGTGCCAGCTCACTTGGGACAGCGATCTCCTACGAGCAGTACTTC. Supplemented by reference TRBV18 and TRBJ2-7, the full variable domain reads NAGVMQNPRHLVRRRGQEARLRCSPMKGHSHVYWYRQLPEEGLKFMVYLQKENIIDESGMPKERFSAEFPKEGPSILRIQQVVRGDSAAYFCASSLGTAISYEQYFGPGTRLTVT.